This TCR beta chain is drawn from a study of cytomegalovirus exposure and HLA in healthy donors. This table comes from immunoSEQ multiplex PCR, and its TCRdb copy is limited to in-frame clones, with some not included. The sample yields 110,000 to 150,000 clones, just under 90% seen once. Study-level results: Cytomegalovirus association was assigned to about 150 TCR beta chains.

The length of the CDR3 is 16 residues. Germline CDR1 SEHNR, CDR2 FQNEAQ (reference sequence). V gave up 1 base and J gave up 1 base, with 13 bases separating them. A remark on this clone: What it recognizes is unknown.

The sample consisted of PBMCs. The source of this sequence is a woman aged 25 to 45 in good health and CMV-seropositive. The rearrangement uses TRBV7-9 and TRBJ2-5, with a tentative D call TRBD1 (5 bases). CDR3 loop: CASSLGAGLAQETQYF. The DNA of the CDR3 is TGTGCCAGCAGCTTAGGGGCAGGGCTCGCCCAAGAGACCCAGTACTTC.